This T cell receptor (beta chain) was profiled in a study of CD8 T cells in Susac syndrome. This CDR3 has 14 amino acids. V was trimmed by 0 bases and J by 6 bases, leaving 9 bases between them. Germline CDR1 SGHDN, CDR2 FVKESK. The T cells that were sequenced for TCR beta were CD8+ and CD4+ cells from blood. The multiple sclerosis control group comprised treatment-naive patients with stable or active relapsing-remitting disease. The RNA, about 0.45 to 1 ug, was put through reverse transcription using random hexamers. The method of amplification for TCR beta CDR3 was immunoSEQ multiplex PCR, covering 54 Vbeta and 13 Jbeta. TCRdb itself ran the immunoSEQ multiplex PCR reads through MiXCR, one entry per CDR3 protein. Here the sample spans fewer than 350,000 distinct CDR3 sequences, under 95% being singletons.

This TCR was sampled from a human donor with multiple sclerosis. The source material was CD4+ T cells from PBMCs. This rearrangement joins TRBV14 to TRBJ1-3, with a weak D call TRBD1 (6 bases). CDR3 in DNA: TGTGCCAGCAGCCAAGACAGGGGACCAAACACCATATATTTT. It is translated as CASSQDRGPNTIYF.